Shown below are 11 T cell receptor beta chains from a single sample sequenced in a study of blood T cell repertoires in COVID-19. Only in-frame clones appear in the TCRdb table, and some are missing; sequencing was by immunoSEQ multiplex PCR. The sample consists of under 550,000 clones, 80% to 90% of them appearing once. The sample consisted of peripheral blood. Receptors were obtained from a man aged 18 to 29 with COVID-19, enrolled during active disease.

The CDR3 region has the DNA TGTGCCAGCAGCCAGGGGGCCTACGAGCAGTACTTC. It specifies CASSQGAYEQYF. The chain recombines TRBV12-3 or TRBV12-4 with TRBJ2-7; 7 positions agree with TRBD1. CDR3 length equals 12 residues. V was pared by 6 bases and J by 2 bases, with 1 base of the junction left unmatched.

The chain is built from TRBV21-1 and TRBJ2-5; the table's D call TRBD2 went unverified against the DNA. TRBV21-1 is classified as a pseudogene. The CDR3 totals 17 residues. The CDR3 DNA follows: TGTGCCAGCAGCAAACCCCTTAGCGGGAGGATCGTGGAGACCCAGTACTTC. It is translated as CASSKPLSGRIVETQYF.

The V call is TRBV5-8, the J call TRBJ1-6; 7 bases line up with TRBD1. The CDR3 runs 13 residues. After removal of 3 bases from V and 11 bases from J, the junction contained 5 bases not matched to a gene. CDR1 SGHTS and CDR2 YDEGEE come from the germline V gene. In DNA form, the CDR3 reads TGTGCCAGCAGCTCGTCGACAGGGACACCCCTCCACTTT. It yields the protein CASSSSTGTPLHF.

The CDR3 loop is CASSGVAGVNTGELFF. The CDR3, as DNA: TGTGCCAGCAGTGGAGTAGCGGGGGTAAACACCGGGGAGCTGTTTTTT. The genes are TRBV2 and TRBJ2-2, with 9 nucleotides matching TRBD2. CDR3 size: 16 residues. Germline CDR1 SNHLY, CDR2 FYNNEI. V lost 4 bases to trimming and J lost 2 bases; unmatched junction nucleotides: 5.

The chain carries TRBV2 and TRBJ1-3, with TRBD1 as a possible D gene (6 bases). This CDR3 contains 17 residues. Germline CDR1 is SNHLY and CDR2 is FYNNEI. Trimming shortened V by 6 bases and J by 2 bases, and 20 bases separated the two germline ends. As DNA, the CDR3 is TGTGCCAGCAGGGAAAGCACAGGGTTTTCGGCTGGAAACACCATATATTTT. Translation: CASRESTGFSAGNTIYF.

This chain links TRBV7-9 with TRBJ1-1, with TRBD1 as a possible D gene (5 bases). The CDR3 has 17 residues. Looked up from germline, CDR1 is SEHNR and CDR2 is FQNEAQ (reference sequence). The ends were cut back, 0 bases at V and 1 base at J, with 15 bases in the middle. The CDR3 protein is CASSLAGGNPRNTEAFF. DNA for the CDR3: TGTGCCAGCAGCTTAGCGGGGGGAAACCCTCGGAACACTGAAGCTTTCTTT.

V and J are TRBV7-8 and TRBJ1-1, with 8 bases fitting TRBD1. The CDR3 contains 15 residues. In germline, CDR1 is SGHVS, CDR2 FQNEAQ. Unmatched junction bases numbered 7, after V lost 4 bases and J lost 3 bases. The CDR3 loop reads CASSSVDRGYTEAFF. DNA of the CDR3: TGTGCCAGCAGCTCAGTAGACAGGGGTTACACTGAAGCTTTCTTT.

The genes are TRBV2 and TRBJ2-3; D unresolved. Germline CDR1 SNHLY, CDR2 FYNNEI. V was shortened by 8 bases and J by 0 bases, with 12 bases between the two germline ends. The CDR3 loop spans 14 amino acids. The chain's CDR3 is CASLPADSTDTQYF. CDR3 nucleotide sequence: TGTGCCAGCCTCCCTGCGGATAGCACAGATACGCAGTATTTT.

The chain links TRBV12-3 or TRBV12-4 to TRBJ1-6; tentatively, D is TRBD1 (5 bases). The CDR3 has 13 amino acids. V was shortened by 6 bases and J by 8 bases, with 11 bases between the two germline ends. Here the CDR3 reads CASRDQGYSPLHF. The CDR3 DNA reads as TGTGCCAGCAGGGACCAGGGTTATTCACCCCTCCACTTT.

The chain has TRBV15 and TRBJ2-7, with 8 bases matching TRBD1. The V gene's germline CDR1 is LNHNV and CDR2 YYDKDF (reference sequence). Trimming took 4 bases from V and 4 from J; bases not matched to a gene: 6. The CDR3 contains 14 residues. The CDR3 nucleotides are TGTGCCACCAGCAACGACAGGGGCGAGTACGAGCAGTACTTC. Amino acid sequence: CATSNDRGEYEQYF.

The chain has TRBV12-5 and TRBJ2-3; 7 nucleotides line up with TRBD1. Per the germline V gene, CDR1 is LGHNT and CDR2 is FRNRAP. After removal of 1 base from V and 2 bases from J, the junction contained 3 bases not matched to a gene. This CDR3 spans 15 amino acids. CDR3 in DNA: TGTGCTAGTGGTTTGGGGGGACAGCCCACAGATACGCAGTATTTT. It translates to CASGLGGQPTDTQYF.